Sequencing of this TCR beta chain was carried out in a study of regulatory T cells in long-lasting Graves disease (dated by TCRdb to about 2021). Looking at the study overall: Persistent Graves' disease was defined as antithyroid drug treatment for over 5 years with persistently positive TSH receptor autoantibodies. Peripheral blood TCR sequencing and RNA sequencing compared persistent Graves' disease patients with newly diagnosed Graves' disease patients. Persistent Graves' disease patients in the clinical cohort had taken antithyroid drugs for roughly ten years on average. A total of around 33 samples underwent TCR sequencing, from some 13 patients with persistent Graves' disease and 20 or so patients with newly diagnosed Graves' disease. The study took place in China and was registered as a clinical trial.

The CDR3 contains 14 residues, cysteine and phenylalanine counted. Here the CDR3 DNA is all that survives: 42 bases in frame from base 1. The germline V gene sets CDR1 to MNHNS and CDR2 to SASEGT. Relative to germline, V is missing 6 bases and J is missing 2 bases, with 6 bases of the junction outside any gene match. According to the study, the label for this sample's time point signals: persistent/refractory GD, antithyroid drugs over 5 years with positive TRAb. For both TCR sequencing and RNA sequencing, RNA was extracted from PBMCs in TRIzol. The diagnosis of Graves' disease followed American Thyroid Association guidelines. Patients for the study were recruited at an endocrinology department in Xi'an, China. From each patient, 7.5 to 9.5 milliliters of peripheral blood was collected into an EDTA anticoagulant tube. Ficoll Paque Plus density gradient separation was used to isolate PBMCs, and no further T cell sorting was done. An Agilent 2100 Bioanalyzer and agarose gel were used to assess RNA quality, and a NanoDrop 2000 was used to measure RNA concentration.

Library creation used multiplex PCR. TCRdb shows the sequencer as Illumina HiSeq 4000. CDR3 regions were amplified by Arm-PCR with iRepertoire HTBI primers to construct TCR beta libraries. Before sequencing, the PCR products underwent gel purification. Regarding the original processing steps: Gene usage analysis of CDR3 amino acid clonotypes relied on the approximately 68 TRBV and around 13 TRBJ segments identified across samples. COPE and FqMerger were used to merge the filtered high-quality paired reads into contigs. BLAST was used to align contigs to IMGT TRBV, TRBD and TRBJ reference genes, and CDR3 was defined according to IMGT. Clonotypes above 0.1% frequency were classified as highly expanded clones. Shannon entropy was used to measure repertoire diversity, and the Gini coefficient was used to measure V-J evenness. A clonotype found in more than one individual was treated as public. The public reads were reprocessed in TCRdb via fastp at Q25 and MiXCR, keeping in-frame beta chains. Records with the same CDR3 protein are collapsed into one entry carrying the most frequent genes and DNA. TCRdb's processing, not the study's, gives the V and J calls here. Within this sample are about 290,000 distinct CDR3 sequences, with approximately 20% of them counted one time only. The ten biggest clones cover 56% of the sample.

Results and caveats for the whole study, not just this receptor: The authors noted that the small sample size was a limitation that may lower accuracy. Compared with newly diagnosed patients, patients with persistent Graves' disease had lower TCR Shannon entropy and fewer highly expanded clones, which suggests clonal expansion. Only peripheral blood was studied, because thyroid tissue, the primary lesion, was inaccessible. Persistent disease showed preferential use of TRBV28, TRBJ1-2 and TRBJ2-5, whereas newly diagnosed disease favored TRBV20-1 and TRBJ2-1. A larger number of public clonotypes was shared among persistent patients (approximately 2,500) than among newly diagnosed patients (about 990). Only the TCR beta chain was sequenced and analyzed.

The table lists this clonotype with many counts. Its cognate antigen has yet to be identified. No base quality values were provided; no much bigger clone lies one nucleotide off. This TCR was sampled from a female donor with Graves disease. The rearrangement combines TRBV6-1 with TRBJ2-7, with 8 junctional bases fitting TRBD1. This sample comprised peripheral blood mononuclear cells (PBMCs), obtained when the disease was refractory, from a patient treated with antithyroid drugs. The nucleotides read TGTGCCAGCAGGGGGACAGGCAGAACCTACGAGCAGTACTTC. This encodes CASRGTGRTYEQYF.